The next 5 T cell receptor beta chains were all read from a single sample in a study of T-cell memory formation after mild COVID-19. TCRdb itself ran the 5' RACE reads through MiXCR, one entry per CDR3 protein. The data hold hundreds of thousands of distinct CDR3 sequences, with around 15% observed a single time. Sequences were obtained from PBMCs or a T cell subset sorted from them (not recorded which). Every receptor here comes from a man between 18 and 35 years old who had mild COVID-19 (a few samples of this study predate the infection). Cell type and time point are not known.

CDR3 sequence: CASSLGPGVVDGYTF. CDR3 DNA sequence: TGTGCCAGCAGCTTGGGGCCGGGTGTGGTCGATGGCTACACCTTC. The V call is TRBV5-6, the J call TRBJ1-2; D call uncertain. Trimming took 0 bases from V and 6 from J, leaving 15 bases between them. CDR1 and CDR2 from the germline V gene are SGHDT and YYEEEE. This CDR3 spans 15 amino acids.

The rearrangement links TRBV18 to TRBJ2-1; unclear D gene. The length of the CDR3 is 18 residues. V lost 1 base to trimming and J lost 5 bases, with 21 bases between them. Germline CDR1 and CDR2: KGHSH and LQKENI. CDR3 coding DNA: TGTGCCAGCTCACCACTTTTTCAAGCCTCCCCTTTAGACAATGAGCAGTTCTTC. This sequence encodes CASSPLFQASPLDNEQFF.

The chain joins TRBV5-5 to TRBJ2-2; possibly TRBD1 or TRBD2 for D (6 bases each). CDR1 is SGHKS, CDR2 YYEKEE, per germline (reference sequence). V gave up 1 base and J gave up 4 bases, with 14 bases separating them. CDR3 size: 16 residues. The CDR3 spells CASSLRGDRATGELFF. The CDR3, as DNA: TGTGCCAGCAGCTTGAGGGGGGATCGGGCCACCGGGGAGCTGTTTTTT.

The chain uses TRBV2 and TRBJ2-2, with 9 positions matching TRBD1. V was pared by 7 bases and J by 4 bases, with 7 bases of the junction left unmatched. The CDR3 extends over 15 amino acids. Per germline, CDR1 SNHLY and CDR2 FYNNEI. As DNA, the CDR3 is TGTGCCAGCACCGGGGACAGGGAGATCACCGGGGAGCTGTTTTTT. This sequence encodes CASTGDREITGELFF.

This clonotype was counted between two and nine times. The chain couples TRBV6-5 to TRBJ2-3, with a possible D match to TRBD2 (5 bases). V was pared by 4 bases and J by 2 bases, with 10 bases between. The CDR3 covers 14 residues. CDR1 and CDR2 (germline): MNHEY, SVGAGI. The CDR3 nucleotides are TGTGCCAGCAGTTTACTCGGGGACACAGATACGCAGTATTTT. It is translated as CASSLLGDTDTQYF.